This is a list of T cell receptor beta chains from one sample in a study of T-cell memory formation after mild COVID-19. MiXCR, run by TCRdb on the 5' RACE reads, gives a single entry per CDR3 protein. The table records roughly 200,000 distinct CDR3 sequences, roughly 17% of them present only once. The sample consisted of PBMCs or a T cell subset sorted from them (not recorded which). These receptors were obtained from an adult woman who had mild COVID-19 (a few samples of this study predate the infection). Cell type and time point are not known. Both conserved end residues are part of each CDR3. A D gene is named only where the DNA matches it firmly. A clone size is listed for some rows: how often the clone was seen (once, few, many), or a class if it is expanded.

TRBJ2-2 few TRBD1 TRBV7-9 TGTGCCAGCAGCCCCGGGACAGGGGTCACCGGGGAGCTGTTTTTT CASSPGTGVTGELFF
TRBJ1-1 NA NA TRBV20-1 TGCAGTGCCTCAAGAACCATGGGGGATACTGAAGCTTTCTTT CSASRTMGDTEAFF
TRBJ2-7 NA NA TRBV4-2 TGTGCCAGCAGCCTGAGGACCGGGGGCTCCTACGAGCAGTACTTC CASSLRTGGSYEQYF
TRBJ2-1 few NA TRBV21-1 TGTGCCAGCAGCAAAGACTGGCGGGGGGCCCTCCGCGAGCAGTTCTTC CASSKDWRGALREQFF
TRBJ2-2 few TRBD2 TRBV7-6 TGTGCCAGCAGCTTACCGACTAGCGGGGTCACCGGGGAGCTGTTTTTT CASSLPTSGVTGELFF
TRBJ2-3 few NA TRBV11-3 TGTGCCAGCAGCTTCGACCACATTAGCGCCACAGATACGCAGTATTTT CASSFDHISATDTQYF
TRBJ2-1 NA TRBD2 TRBV25-1 TGTGCCAGCACAAGCGGGGGGAATGAGCAGTTCTTC CASTSGGNEQFF
TRBJ2-7 few TRBD2 TRBV20-1 TGCAGTGCTAGAGAGCGACTAGCGGGGGTTCCCCCCTACGAGCAGTACTTC CSARERLAGVPPYEQYF
TRBJ2-4 NA NA TRBV2 TGTGCCAGCAGTGGGGCAGGGACCGGCATTCAGTACTTC CASSGAGTGIQYF
TRBJ1-4 few NA TRBV7-2 TGTGCCAGCAGCTTAGTGTGGGATGGGCGCGGTGAAAAACTGTTTTTT CASSLVWDGRGEKLFF
TRBJ2-3 NA TRBD2 TRBV7-9 TGTGCCAGCAGCTTAGCAGAGACTAGCGGGCTGCAGTATTTT CASSLAETSGLQYF
TRBJ2-5 NA TRBD2 TRBV28 TGTGCCAGCAGTTTAGGACTAGCTCTCCAAGAGACCCAGTACTTC CASSLGLALQETQYF
TRBJ1-1 NA NA TRBV2 TGTGCCAGCATCAGGTTAGACAGGAACACTGAAGCTTTCTTT CASIRLDRNTEAFF
TRBJ1-2 NA NA TRBV25-1 TGTGCCAGCAGTTTCCCGCTCTTCGTTATTGGCTACACCTTC CASSFPLFVIGYTF
TRBJ2-2 few TRBD2 TRBV5-1 TGCGCCAGCAGCCCCGCTAGCGGAACGAACACCGGGGAGCTGTTTTTT CASSPASGTNTGELFF
TRBJ1-5 NA TRBD1 TRBV4-1 TGCGCCAGCAGCCAGAAGGGGGCAGGGGTCAATCAGCCCCAGCATTTT CASSQKGAGVNQPQHF
TRBJ1-5 NA TRBD1 TRBV2 TGTGCCAGCCGACAGGGTAATCAGCCCCAGCATTTT CASRQGNQPQHF
TRBJ2-3 NA NA TRBV7-9 TGTGCCAGCAGCTCGGAGCTTAGCACAGATACGCAGTATTTT CASSSELSTDTQYF
TRBJ2-1 few TRBD2 TRBV20-1 TGCAGTGCCCGCGGGGGGGCGCGGTCCTACAATGAGCAGTTCTTC CSARGGARSYNEQFF
TRBJ1-1 few NA TRBV7-3 TGTGCCAGCAGCTCCTCTAGCGTCACCGAAGCTTTCTTT CASSSSSVTEAFF
TRBJ2-5 few NA TRBV24-1 TGTGCCACCAGTGATCCCGGGGCCCAAGAGACCCAGTACTTC CATSDPGAQETQYF
TRBJ2-3 NA NA TRBV9 TGTGCCAGCAGCGTAGATCCAAGTCCGGGCACCGAGGATACGCAGTATTTT CASSVDPSPGTEDTQYF
TRBJ2-5 many NA TRBV20-1 TGCAGTGCTAGAGATCTGGCGGGATGGGAGACCCAGTACTTC CSARDLAGWETQYF
TRBJ2-7 few NA TRBV7-2 TGTGCCAGCAGCTTAACCTCGACTGGCGCCTACGAGCAGTACTTC CASSLTSTGAYEQYF
TRBJ2-6 NA NA TRBV11-2 TGTGCCAGCACCCGCCCATCTGGGGCCAACGTCCTGACTTTC CASTRPSGANVLTF
TRBJ2-4 NA NA TRBV29-1 TGCAGCGTTGGTCAGCAAAACATTCAGTACTTC CSVGQQNIQYF